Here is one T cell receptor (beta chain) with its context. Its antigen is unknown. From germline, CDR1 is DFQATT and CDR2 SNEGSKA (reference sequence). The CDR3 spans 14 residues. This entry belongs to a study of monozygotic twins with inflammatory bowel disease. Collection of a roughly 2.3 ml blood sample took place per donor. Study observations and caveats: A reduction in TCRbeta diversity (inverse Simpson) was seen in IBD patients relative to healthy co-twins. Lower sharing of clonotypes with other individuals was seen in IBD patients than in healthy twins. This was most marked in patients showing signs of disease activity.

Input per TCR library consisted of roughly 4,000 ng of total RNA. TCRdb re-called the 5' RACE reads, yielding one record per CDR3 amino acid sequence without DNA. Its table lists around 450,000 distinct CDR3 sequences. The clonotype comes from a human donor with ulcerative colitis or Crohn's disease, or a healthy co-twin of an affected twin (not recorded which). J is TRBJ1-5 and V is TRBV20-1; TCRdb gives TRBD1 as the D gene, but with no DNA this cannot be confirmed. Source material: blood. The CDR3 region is CSAPSGGPSGPQHF.